The rows below give T cell receptor beta chains drawn from one sample of a study of T-cell reconstitution after alpha-beta-depleted transplantation in children. TCRdb processed the PCR reads anew with MiXCR; each CDR3 protein has one entry. The sample lists fewer than 450,000 distinct CDR3 sequences; roughly 15% were seen once. Sequenced here: PBMCs, mostly from graft donor cells, sampled 360 days after TCRalphabeta/CD19-depleted stem cell transplant. The receptors come from a male patient under 10 years old who had a stem cell transplant for acute lymphoblastic leukemia, so the T cells may come from the graft donor. The CDR3 runs from the conserved cysteine through the conserved F or W. A D gene is named only where the DNA matches it firmly. Some rows have no size entry. The others give once, few or many, or a class for an expanded clone.

size: NA
J: TRBJ2-5
D: TRBD2
V: TRBV10-3
DNA: TGTGCCATCAGTGAGGGGACTAGCGGGACGTACCAAGAGACCCAGTACTTC
CDR3: CAISEGTSGTYQETQYF

size: NA
J: TRBJ2-2
D: NA
V: TRBV29-1
DNA: TGCAGCGTTTACAAAACCGGCACCGGGGAGCTGTTTTTT
CDR3: CSVYKTGTGELFF

size: few
J: TRBJ2-5
D: NA
V: TRBV18
DNA: TGTGCCAGCTCACCAATGGGGGCGAGTCGGCCCGACGGGAAAGAGACCCAGTACTTC
CDR3: CASSPMGASRPDGKETQYF

size: few
J: TRBJ2-1
D: NA
V: TRBV6-5
DNA: TGTGCCAGCAGTTACGGGGGTAGCAGTGAGCAGTTCTTC
CDR3: CASSYGGSSEQFF

size: NA
J: TRBJ2-7
D: TRBD2
V: TRBV7-8
DNA: TGTGCCAGCAGCTTACGGCGGGAGAGACCCTACGAGCAGTACTTC
CDR3: CASSLRRERPYEQYF

size: NA
J: TRBJ2-7
D: TRBD1
V: TRBV24-1
DNA: TGTGCCACCAGTGATTTAGGGACAGGACCAGAGGACTACGAGCAGTACTTC
CDR3: CATSDLGTGPEDYEQYF

size: NA
J: TRBJ2-1
D: TRBD2
V: TRBV2
DNA: TGTGCCAGTGGACTAGCGGGCAACCCGACCTACAATGAGCAGTTCTTC
CDR3: CASGLAGNPTYNEQFF

size: few
J: TRBJ2-6
D: NA
V: TRBV10-3
DNA: TGTGCCATCAGTTTAGACCCCTCTGGGGCCAACGTCCTGACTTTC
CDR3: CAISLDPSGANVLTF

size: NA
J: TRBJ2-1
D: NA
V: TRBV3-1
DNA: TGTGCCAGCAGCCAAGAGACAGCCTACAATGAGCAGTTCTTC
CDR3: CASSQETAYNEQFF

size: few
J: TRBJ1-2
D: NA
V: TRBV7-9
DNA: TGTGCCAGCAGCTTAAAACAGATATCTAACTATGGCTACACCTTC
CDR3: CASSLKQISNYGYTF

size: few
J: TRBJ1-1
D: TRBD1
V: TRBV5-1
DNA: TGCGCCAGCAGCTTGGTCCTCAAAGGGGGCGGAGAAGCTTTCTTT
CDR3: CASSLVLKGGGEAFF

size: NA
J: TRBJ2-7
D: NA
V: TRBV12-3/TRBV12-4
DNA: TGTGCCAGCACCCAAAACTACGAGCAGTACTTC
CDR3: CASTQNYEQYF

size: many
J: TRBJ2-2
D: TRBD1
V: TRBV5-6
DNA: TGTGCCAGCAGCTTGCTGGGACAGTCGGCCGGGGAGCTGTTTTTT
CDR3: CASSLLGQSAGELFF

size: NA
J: TRBJ2-5
D: NA
V: TRBV29-1
DNA: TGCAGCGTTGGAGTGGGGACCTCTCGGGAGACCCAGTACTTC
CDR3: CSVGVGTSRETQYF

size: NA
J: TRBJ2-5
D: NA
V: TRBV15
DNA: TGTGCCACCAGCACCCGCTCAGGAGGAGAAGAGACCCAGTACTTC
CDR3: CATSTRSGGEETQYF

size: few
J: TRBJ2-5
D: TRBD1
V: TRBV6-5
DNA: TGTGCCAGCAGTTACTTGGTCGGACAGGTTGTAGAGACCCAGTACTTC
CDR3: CASSYLVGQVVETQYF

size: NA
J: TRBJ2-5
D: TRBD2
V: TRBV6-5
DNA: TGTGCCAGCAGTTACGTAGCGGGAGTCCAAGAGACCCAGTACTTC
CDR3: CASSYVAGVQETQYF

size: many
J: TRBJ2-2
D: NA
V: TRBV6-1
DNA: TGTGCCAGCAGCTCGGGGACGTACACCGGGGAGCTGTTTTTT
CDR3: CASSSGTYTGELFF

size: few
J: TRBJ1-6
D: NA
V: TRBV15
DNA: TGTGCCACCAGCAGTGGGACACTAGATAATTCACCCCTCCACTTT
CDR3: CATSSGTLDNSPLHF

size: many
J: TRBJ2-2
D: NA
V: TRBV12-3/TRBV12-4
DNA: TGTGCCAGCACTTTGGGGAGAGAGCTGTTTTTT
CDR3: CASTLGRELFF

size: many
J: TRBJ2-1
D: NA
V: TRBV12-3/TRBV12-4
DNA: TGTGCCAGCAGTGGTCCTGAGCAGTTCTTC
CDR3: CASSGPEQFF

size: few
J: TRBJ2-7
D: TRBD1
V: TRBV7-2
DNA: TGTGCCAGCAGCTTAGATCCGGGACAGGGGGTCGAGCAGTACTTC
CDR3: CASSLDPGQGVEQYF

size: NA
J: TRBJ2-5
D: TRBD1
V: TRBV5-1
DNA: TGCGCCAGCAGCTTGGGACAGGGTTGGGAAGAGACCCAGTACTTC
CDR3: CASSLGQGWEETQYF

size: NA
J: TRBJ2-3
D: NA
V: TRBV20-1
DNA: TGCAGTGCTATTCACGACGGGGTAGATACGCAGTATTTT
CDR3: CSAIHDGVDTQYF

size: many
J: TRBJ2-1
D: TRBD2
V: TRBV28
DNA: TGTGCCAGCAGTTTAGCACGGTGGTTAGCGGGGGGAAATGAGCAGTTCTTC
CDR3: CASSLARWLAGGNEQFF

size: NA
J: TRBJ2-1
D: TRBD2
V: TRBV5-1
DNA: TGCGCCAGCACGGTCGGAGGGACTAGCCGCAATGAGCAGTTCTTC
CDR3: CASTVGGTSRNEQFF

size: few
J: TRBJ1-4
D: TRBD1
V: TRBV20-1
DNA: TGCAGTGCTAGAGTGTTACGTGGACAACGGGACAGCCCCGAAAAACTGTTTTTT
CDR3: CSARVLRGQRDSPEKLFF

size: NA
J: TRBJ2-1
D: TRBD1
V: TRBV2
DNA: TGTGCCAGCAGTCCGACAGGGGGTAACTACAATGAGCAGTTCTTC
CDR3: CASSPTGGNYNEQFF

size: NA
J: TRBJ2-5
D: TRBD2
V: TRBV5-5
DNA: TGTGCCAGCAGCCCCACTAGCGGGCAAGAGACCCAGTACTTC
CDR3: CASSPTSGQETQYF

size: many
J: TRBJ2-1
D: NA
V: TRBV29-1
DNA: TGCAGCGTTGAAGAGGGCCGCGACAATGAGCAGTTCTTC
CDR3: CSVEEGRDNEQFF

size: NA
J: TRBJ2-1
D: TRBD2
V: TRBV6-2/TRBV6-3
DNA: TGTGCCAGCAATGATGGGGGAGGGCCAGGAGAGCAGTTCTTC
CDR3: CASNDGGGPGEQFF

size: many
J: TRBJ2-7
D: TRBD1
V: TRBV9
DNA: TGTGCCAGCAGCGTAGAGACAGGGTCCGTCTACGAGCAGTACTTC
CDR3: CASSVETGSVYEQYF

size: few
J: TRBJ2-2
D: TRBD2
V: TRBV10-3
DNA: TGTGCCATCAGCGCCGCCGGGACTAGCGGTCCGAAGAACACCGGGGAGCTGTTTTTT
CDR3: CAISAAGTSGPKNTGELFF

size: NA
J: TRBJ2-1
D: NA
V: TRBV20-1
DNA: TGCAGTGCTAGAGACTCTCCCTCCTACAATGAGCAGTTCTTC
CDR3: CSARDSPSYNEQFF

size: NA
J: TRBJ2-5
D: NA
V: TRBV7-9
DNA: TGTGCCAGCAGCCGTTTTAGCTCAACAGCGAAACGAGAGACCCAGTACTTC
CDR3: CASSRFSSTAKRETQYF

size: many
J: TRBJ1-2
D: NA
V: TRBV19
DNA: TGTGCCAGCACGACAGGAAACTATGGCTACACCTTC
CDR3: CASTTGNYGYTF

size: many
J: TRBJ2-1
D: TRBD2
V: TRBV7-7
DNA: TGTGCTAGCAGCTCTCTAGCGGGAGGGCGTAATGAGCAGTTCTTC
CDR3: CASSSLAGGRNEQFF

size: NA
J: TRBJ2-7
D: TRBD2
V: TRBV20-1
DNA: TGCAGTGCTAGAGCTGGGGAGGGCCCCTACGAGCAGTACTTC
CDR3: CSARAGEGPYEQYF

size: NA
J: TRBJ1-4
D: TRBD1
V: TRBV7-2
DNA: TGTGCCAGCAGCTCCAGACAGGGGGGGGGTGAACTGTTTTTT
CDR3: CASSSRQGGGELFF

size: many
J: TRBJ2-6
D: TRBD1
V: TRBV7-2
DNA: TGTGCCAGCAGCCTCCGGGACAGGGCCCTCTCTGGGGCCAACGTCCTGACTTTC
CDR3: CASSLRDRALSGANVLTF

size: NA
J: TRBJ2-3
D: TRBD2
V: TRBV15
DNA: TGTGCCACCAGCCCTTCTAGCGGGCCCACAGATACGCAGTATTTT
CDR3: CATSPSSGPTDTQYF

size: NA
J: TRBJ1-4
D: NA
V: TRBV6-5
DNA: TGTGCCAGCAGTTACCCCCATGAGGGCGGTAATGAAAAACTGTTTTTT
CDR3: CASSYPHEGGNEKLFF

size: few
J: TRBJ2-1
D: TRBD1
V: TRBV19
DNA: TGTGCCAGTACCGCCGGGACAGGGAGGAATGAGCAGTTCTTC
CDR3: CASTAGTGRNEQFF

size: few
J: TRBJ2-4
D: NA
V: TRBV15
DNA: TGTGCCACCAGCAGTACTTTAGCCAAAAACATTCAGTACTTC
CDR3: CATSSTLAKNIQYF

size: few
J: TRBJ2-1
D: NA
V: TRBV6-6
DNA: TGTGCCAGCAGTTACAAGTCTGAGCAGTTCTTC
CDR3: CASSYKSEQFF

size: NA
J: TRBJ1-1
D: NA
V: TRBV6-1
DNA: TGTGCCAGCAGTGATGCGGGACACCCGAACACTGAAGCTTTCTTT
CDR3: CASSDAGHPNTEAFF

size: NA
J: TRBJ2-1
D: NA
V: TRBV28
DNA: TGTGCCAGCAACTCAGGGGAGTACAATGAGCAGTTCTTC
CDR3: CASNSGEYNEQFF

size: many
J: TRBJ2-3
D: TRBD2
V: TRBV3-1
DNA: TGTGCCAGCAGCCAAGGGCAAACTAGCGATAGCACAGATACGCAGTATTTT
CDR3: CASSQGQTSDSTDTQYF

size: few
J: TRBJ2-7
D: NA
V: TRBV4-2
DNA: TGTGCCAGCAGCCCAGCACAAGGGAAGGGGAACGAGCAGTACTTC
CDR3: CASSPAQGKGNEQYF

size: NA
J: TRBJ1-1
D: NA
V: TRBV5-1
DNA: TGCGCCAGCAGCTTGGTGGGGGGCAGGACTGAAGCTTTCTTT
CDR3: CASSLVGGRTEAFF

size: many
J: TRBJ1-4
D: NA
V: TRBV4-3
DNA: TGCGCCAGCAGCCAAGTCCCTGGGGAGAGACGAAAACTGTTTTTT
CDR3: CASSQVPGERRKLFF

size: NA
J: TRBJ2-1
D: NA
V: TRBV5-1
DNA: TGCGCCAGCAGCTTAGAAGCGGGCGAGCAGTTCTTC
CDR3: CASSLEAGEQFF

size: many
J: TRBJ2-3
D: NA
V: TRBV24-1
DNA: TGTGCCACCAGTGATTTGCGAACTATATGGGACACAGATACGCAGTATTTT
CDR3: CATSDLRTIWDTDTQYF

size: NA
J: TRBJ2-5
D: TRBD2
V: TRBV11-2
DNA: TGTGCCAGCAGCTATACTAGCGGGATTACTCAAGAGACCCAGTACTTC
CDR3: CASSYTSGITQETQYF

size: few
J: TRBJ2-3
D: TRBD2
V: TRBV28
DNA: TGTGCCAGCAGGTACACTAGCGGGATGAATACGCAGTATTTT
CDR3: CASRYTSGMNTQYF

size: few
J: TRBJ2-3
D: TRBD2
V: TRBV5-6
DNA: TGTGCCAGCAGCCCCCCTAGCGGGAGAAGGACAGATACGCAGTATTTT
CDR3: CASSPPSGRRTDTQYF

size: few
J: TRBJ2-1
D: TRBD2
V: TRBV3-1
DNA: TGTGCCAGCAGCCATTTTACTAGCGGGAGTCATGAGCAGTTCTTC
CDR3: CASSHFTSGSHEQFF

size: many
J: TRBJ2-1
D: NA
V: TRBV6-6
DNA: TGTGCCAGCAGTTATGGGGGAGAGAATGAGCAGTTCTTC
CDR3: CASSYGGENEQFF